Included here is one T cell receptor beta chain sequence, with context. Its specificity is not known. The germline gene is not matched at one end of the junction; a read error may be the cause. CDR3 length equals 16 residues. Per the germline V gene, CDR1 is MNHNY and CDR2 is SVGAGI (reference sequence). Whole-study findings and limits: Tumor memory CD4+ T cell TCR gene usage clustered with blood and lymph node memory CD4+ cells and lymph node naive CD4+ cells. Whole repertoires were not studied in the larger cohort, only one V-J beta rearrangement.

Cells sorted as Tregs were CD4+, CD25+ and CD127-/low. Semi-nested PCR with Nested Universal Primer A followed constant-region reverse priming of full-length variable regions. A single record per CDR3 protein comes from TCRdb applying MiXCR to the 5' RACE reads. The sample has about 40,000 distinct CDR3 sequences, more than 20% seen once. This clonotype was sampled from a female donor with breast cancer. Sequencing was carried out using Tregs sorted from a lymph node. The genes are TRBV6-6 and TRBJ2-3; either TRBD1 or TRBD2 may fit D (6 bases each). The CDR3 region has the DNA TGTGTCAGCAGTTACCCTCAGGGGACTAGCACAGATACGCAGTATTTT. As protein: CVSSYPQGTSTDTQYF.